Following are 17 T cell receptor beta chains from one sample sequenced in a study of shared clonotypes between healthy human individuals. The protocol was immunoSEQ multiplex PCR, while the TCRdb copy is restricted to in-frame clones and leaves out a portion. The sample holds 2.3 million or so clones, more than 85% seen once. Sequencing was performed on naive CD4+ T cells from PBMCs. The subset was: CD45RA+ positively selected. The receptors come from a man between 18 and 35 years old in good health. Some clones in this sample may be carry-over from other donors' samples.

In this sample, this clone turned up once. V is TRBV9 and J is TRBJ2-3, with 10 bases identical to TRBD1. The CDR3 runs 17 residues. V gave up 3 bases and J gave up 3 bases; unmatched junction bases: 10. CDR1 is SGDLS and CDR2 is YYNGEE in the germline V gene. The CDR3 DNA sequence: TGTGCCAGCAGCGCCCGGGTGGGGACAGGGGTGACAGATACGCAGTATTTT. This gives the protein CASSARVGTGVTDTQYF.

This rearrangement joins TRBV30 to TRBJ2-3; no definite D call. The CDR3 extends over 14 amino acids. V was pared by 1 base and J by 0 bases, with 8 bases between. Germline CDR1 reads GTSNPN; CDR2 reads SVGIG (reference sequence). The DNA of the CDR3 is TGTGCCTGGAGTGCCAGCGTCAGCACAGATACGCAGTATTTT. This translates into CAWSASVSTDTQYF.

The genes are TRBV28 and TRBJ2-5, with TRBD2 identical over 7 bases. Germline V gene lookup returns CDR1 MDHEN and CDR2 SYDVKM. This CDR3 spans 14 amino acids. V lost 5 bases and J lost 4; bases outside the gene matches: 7. The CDR3 spells CASSGGGLSETQYF. Written as DNA, the CDR3 is TGTGCCAGCAGTGGGGGGGGACTTTCAGAGACCCAGTACTTC. Drawing the rest from reference TRBV28 and TRBJ2-5, the complete variable domain is DVKVTQSSRYLVKRTGEKVFLECVQDMDHENMFWYRQDPGLGLRLIYFSYDVKMKEKGDIPEGYSVSREKKERFSLILESASTNQTSMYLCASSGGGLSETQYFGPGTRLLVL.

This clone has a single count. The chain carries TRBV28 and TRBJ1-4; TRBD1 is a possible D gene (5 bases). Trimming pared 6 bases from V and 4 bases from J, leaving 18 bases between. CDR1 MDHEN and CDR2 SYDVKM come from the germline V gene. The CDR3 runs 16 residues. CDR3 in DNA: TGTGCCAGCAGCTCCCGGGGCCCAGGGAATAATGAAAAACTGTTTTTT. This translates into CASSSRGPGNNEKLFF.

CDR3 sequence reads: CASSLRTGVGEKLFF. Here the CDR3 DNA reads TGTGCCAGCAGCTTACGGACAGGGGTCGGAGAAAAACTGTTTTTT. The J gene is TRBJ1-4, the V gene TRBV7-2; 9 bases align to TRBD1. CDR3 length: 15 residues. Germline V gene sequence: CDR1 SGHTA, CDR2 FQGNSA. The V and J ends lost 2 bases and 8 bases, in that order; junction bases with no gene match: 6.

The chain couples TRBV28 to TRBJ1-2; possibly TRBD1 for D (6 bases). In germline, CDR1 is MDHEN, CDR2 SYDVKM. The V end was cut by 6 bases, the J end by 1 base, with 18 bases between. The CDR3 extends over 16 amino acids. For the CDR3, the DNA is TGTGCCAGCAGAAGGGGGGGTGGCCAGGGTAACTATGGCTACACCTTC. Its translation is CASRRGGGQGNYGYTF.

The chain employs TRBV4-2 and TRBJ2-1, with 7 bases fitting TRBD1. The length of the CDR3 is 14 residues. V shed 1 base, J shed 10 bases, and the junction held 7 bases outside the gene matches. From germline, CDR1 is LGHNA and CDR2 YNFKEQ. The CDR3 region is CASSQAGDSQEQFF. The DNA for the CDR3 is TGTGCCAGCAGCCAAGCTGGGGACAGCCAGGAGCAGTTCTTC.

This clone was detected only once. The chain links TRBV4-2 to TRBJ1-2; D is uncertain. The CDR3 sequence is 16 residues long. V was pared by 0 bases and J by 8 bases, with 19 bases between. From germline, CDR1 is LGHNA and CDR2 YNFKEQ. The CDR3 region is CASSQESAARMKGYTF. As DNA, the CDR3 is TGTGCCAGCAGCCAAGAATCCGCCGCCAGGATGAAGGGCTACACCTTC.

As concerns this clone: Other DNA sequences within the sample encode an identical CDR3. The V gene is TRBV28, the J gene TRBJ2-7; D is undetermined. Germline-derived CDR1 and CDR2 are MDHEN and SYDVKM. This CDR3 comprises 11 residues. V was pared by 5 bases and J by 3 bases, with 5 bases between. As DNA, the CDR3 is TGTGCCAGCAGTCCCGGCTACGAGCAGTACTTC. It encodes CASSPGYEQYF. The complete variable domain, with remaining parts taken from reference TRBV28 and TRBJ2-7, reads DVKVTQSSRYLVKRTGEKVFLECVQDMDHENMFWYRQDPGLGLRLIYFSYDVKMKEKGDIPEGYSVSREKKERFSLILESASTNQTSMYLCASSPGYEQYFGPGTRLTVT.

J is TRBJ2-5 and V is TRBV11-2, with 8 positions matching TRBD2. V dropped 1 base and J dropped 1; count of bases not matched to a gene: 2. CDR3 size: 15 residues. Germline lookup yields CDR1 SGHAT and CDR2 FQNNGV. DNA of the CDR3: TGTGCCAGCAGCTTAGGGACTAGCAGCCAAGAGACCCAGTACTTC. Amino acids: CASSLGTSSQETQYF.

This rearrangement joins TRBV7-8 to TRBJ1-3; D call uncertain. Germline assignment: CDR1 SGHVS and CDR2 FQNEAQ. The ends were cut back, 2 bases at V and 0 bases at J, with 11 bases in the middle. This CDR3 is 16 amino acids long. In DNA, the CDR3 is TGTGCCAGCAGCTTATACCCGGGGAGCTCTGGAAACACCATATATTTT. Translated: CASSLYPGSSGNTIYF.

The chain employs TRBV5-1 and TRBJ2-3, with TRBD2 identical over 8 bases. V lost 4 bases and J lost 2; bases outside the gene matches: 9. The V gene's germline CDR1 is SGHRS and CDR2 YFSETQ. The CDR3 is 16 residues long. CDR3 loop: CASSPSIAGSTDTQYF. Here the CDR3 DNA reads TGCGCCAGCAGCCCTTCGATAGCGGGATCCACAGATACGCAGTATTTT.

The J gene is TRBJ2-3, the V gene TRBV5-6, with D perhaps assigned TRBD1 or TRBD2 (6 bases each). The CDR3 sequence is 15 residues long. Between the trimmed V and J ends, which lost 3 bases and 4 bases, there was a span of 15 bases. Germline CDR1 SGHDT, CDR2 YYEEEE. The CDR3, as DNA: TGTGCCAGCAGCTGGATCGGGGGCGACTCAGATACGCAGTATTTT. As protein: CASSWIGGDSDTQYF.

The J gene is TRBJ1-5, the V gene TRBV30, with D possibly TRBD1 on 6 matching bases. Per germline, CDR1 GTSNPN and CDR2 SVGIG (reference sequence). V dropped 3 bases and J dropped 4 bases, with 13 bases sitting between them. The CDR3 sequence is 14 residues long. The CDR3 coding sequence is TGTGCCTGGAGGGTACAGGGAGGGAATCAGCCCCAGCATTTT. Translated, it gives CAWRVQGGNQPQHF.

The V call is TRBV14, the J call TRBJ2-3, with D unresolved. V was trimmed by 1 base and J by 3 bases, leaving 11 bases between them. Germline V gene data show CDR1 as SGHDN and CDR2 as FVKESK. The CDR3 consists of 15 residues. This chain's CDR3 is CASSQGGWWTDTQYF. The DNA of the CDR3 is TGTGCCAGCAGCCAAGGAGGCTGGTGGACAGATACGCAGTATTTT.

In the case of this clone: Additional DNA sequences in this sample encode the identical CDR3. The chain combines TRBV5-1 with TRBJ2-7; D could derive from TRBD1 or TRBD2 (5 bases each). V lost 0 bases and J 1 base, leaving 11 bases between the germline ends. The CDR3 has 15 amino acids. The germline CDR1 and CDR2 sequences are SGHRS and YFSETQ. In DNA, the CDR3 is TGCGCCAGCAGCTTGGGGGGGTCGGAATCCTACGAGCAGTACTTC. Its translation is CASSLGGSESYEQYF.

The V gene is TRBV6-4, the J gene TRBJ2-2, with 11 bases fitting TRBD2. Looked up from germline, CDR1 is MRHNA and CDR2 is SNTAGT. This CDR3 contains 16 residues. V shed 10 bases and J 1 base; nucleotides not matched to a gene: 8. The DNA of the CDR3 is TGTGCCACCCGAGGACTAGCGGGTCAGAACACCGGGGAGCTGTTTTTT. It translates to CATRGLAGQNTGELFF.